This TCR beta chain comes out of a study of CD8+CD57+ T cells in acquired aplastic anemia. In the study overall: DNA recovered from sorted CD4+ and CD8+ cells had a mean of approximately 3 ug. Sequencing produced an average of about 10 million reads per healthy donor for CD4+ cells.

Genomic DNA constituted the template upon which TCR beta VDJ and CDR3 profiling was performed. TCRdb re-called the reads with MiXCR, one entry per CDR3 protein. The top ten hold roughly 42% of the sample, which has fewer than 200,000 distinct CDR3 sequences, under 75% seen once. The CDR3 covers 15 residues. Germline CDR1 and CDR2: SGHAT and FQNNGV. General study results and limits: Patients were compared with controls for CD8+ Simpson's diversity, and no significant difference emerged. Shared by patients and controls, approximately 28 CD8+ CDR3s were abundant in patients.

A word on this clonotype: Its antigen is not identified. Germline and junction disagree at one end, which may indicate a read error.

Sequencing was carried out using sorted CD4+, CD8+, or CD8+CD57+ T cells (not recorded which) from PBMCs. The sequence derives from a human donor in good health. V is TRBV11-2 and J is TRBJ2-3, with 14 nucleotides matching TRBD2. The DNA for the CDR3 is TGTGCCAGTAGTATCCGACTAGCGGGAGGGCCAAGGGAGAATTTT. Residues: CASSIRLAGGPRENF.